This passage covers 27 T cell receptor beta chains from one sample sequenced in a study of blood T cells in healthy people across ages (dated by TCRdb to the mid-2010s). The receptor library was made with 5' RACE. Instrument used: Illumina HiSeq 2500. A second roughly 7 to 11 cycle PCR used a sample-barcoded 5' primer and a J-beta primer mix. In-frame beta chains were kept once TCRdb had trimmed the public reads at Q25 with fastp and called clones with MiXCR. For every CDR3 protein sequence, its rows merge into one entry that carries the most common genes and DNA. The sample contains nearly 1 million distinct CDR3 sequences, roughly half of them found a single time. The ten largest clones capture about a fifth of the sample. The sample comprised blood. The origin of the receptors is a woman aged 60-70 years in good health.

This clonotype was seen once. V gene TRBV18 combines with J gene TRBJ2-3; D assignment may be TRBD1 or TRBD2 (5 bases each). CDR3 length: 15 amino acids. The V end lost 3 bases, the J end lost 2 bases, and 12 bases lay between the germline ends. CDR1 KGHSH and CDR2 LQKENI come from the germline V gene. Here the CDR3 DNA reads TGTGCCAGCTCACCCTGGGACCGGCCCACAGATACGCAGTATTTT. Protein sequence: CASSPWDRPTDTQYF.

There are a few counts of this clonotype. The V call is TRBV5-1, the J call TRBJ1-6; 7 bases are a match to TRBD1. Germline loops: CDR1 SGHRS, CDR2 YFSETQ. CDR3 size: 16 residues. The V and J ends lost 4 bases and 8 bases, in that order; junction bases with no gene match: 12. The CDR3 sequence: CASSLGDSFSDSPLHF. CDR3 nucleotides: TGCGCCAGCAGCCTGGGGGACAGTTTCAGCGATTCACCCCTCCACTTT.

This clonotype was observed many times. This chain connects TRBV20-1 to TRBJ1-1; TRBD1 aligns across 9 bases. Germline lookup yields CDR1 DFQATT and CDR2 SNEGSKA (reference sequence). Trimming removed 5 bases from V and 2 bases from J; junction bases left unmatched: 6. This CDR3 is built from 14 residues. CDR3 nucleotides: TGCAGTGCTCAACAGGGACAGGGTAACACTGAAGCTTTCTTT. This gives the protein CSAQQGQGNTEAFF.

The V call is TRBV3-1, the J call TRBJ2-5; D call uncertain. The germline V gene encodes CDR1 LGHDT and CDR2 YNNKEL (reference sequence). V gave up 0 bases and J gave up 11 bases, with 10 bases separating them. The CDR3 spans 12 residues. The CDR3 sequence: CASSQDWQEQYF. DNA for the CDR3: TGTGCCAGCAGCCAAGATTGGCAGGAGCAGTACTTC.

This chain joins TRBV6-2 or TRBV6-3 and TRBJ2-7; D ambiguous. The germline V gene encodes CDR1 MNHEY and CDR2 SVGEGT. The length of the CDR3 is 12 residues. V lost 2 bases to trimming and J lost 4 bases, with 6 bases between them. The CDR3 protein is CASSYAFYEQYF. The CDR3 DNA reads TGTGCCAGCAGTTACGCTTTTTACGAGCAGTACTTC.

This chain connects TRBV28 to TRBJ2-2; perhaps TRBD2 as D (7 bases). Germline CDR1 and CDR2: MDHEN and SYDVKM. The CDR3 covers 14 residues. The germline V and J ends were trimmed by 7 bases and 4 bases, with 13 bases remaining between them. The CDR3, as DNA: TGTGCCAGCAAACGGGGGGCAATCACCGGGGAGCTGTTTTTT. This gives the protein CASKRGAITGELFF.

The chain uses TRBV28 and TRBJ2-7, with TRBD1 identical over 9 bases. The J call may be faulty, since TRBJ2-5 better matches the DNA end. The V gene's germline CDR1 is MDHEN and CDR2 SYDVKM. CDR3 length: 14 amino acids. The CDR3 loop reads CASSTDRGLETQYF. CDR3 bases: TGTGCCAGCAGTACAGACAGGGGGTTGGAGACCCAGTACTTC.

This chain connects TRBV21-1 to TRBJ2-6; the table's TRBD1 call for D was not verified on the DNA. TRBV21-1 is annotated as a pseudogene. This CDR3 contains 19 residues. The CDR3 is CVGRDLGDRTGSGANVLTF. The CDR3 nucleotides read TGTGTCGGGAGGGATTTGGGGGACAGGACCGGCTCTGGGGCCAACGTCCTGACTTTC.

This clonotype has just one count. The chain recombines TRBV11-3 with TRBJ2-2, with TRBD2 identical over 12 bases. This CDR3 is built from 16 residues. Germline trimming cut 4 bases from V and 6 bases from J; bases unmatched to any gene: 6. Germline V gene sequence: CDR1 SGHNT, CDR2 YENEEA. The CDR3 reads CASSSSSGRAAGELFF. In DNA form, the CDR3 reads TGTGCCAGCAGCTCTTCTAGCGGGAGGGCCGCCGGGGAGCTGTTTTTT.

The chain employs TRBV29-1 and TRBJ2-3; D may be TRBD1 (5 bases). V lost 7 bases to trimming and J lost 5 bases, with 22 bases between them. The CDR3 is 15 residues long. Germline CDR1 is SQVTM and CDR2 is ANQGSEA. The CDR3 protein is CSAPRGHGEIDTQYF. The CDR3 DNA reads as TGCAGCGCCCCCCGAGGACACGGCGAAATAGATACGCAGTATTTT.

DNA of the CDR3: TGTGCCAGCTCACCACTGGGAGTGCGTAGCAATCAGCCCCAGCATTTT. It is translated as CASSPLGVRSNQPQHF. This sequence joins TRBV18 and TRBJ1-5; D is undetermined. V was pared by 1 base and J by 0 bases, with 10 bases between. CDR3 length equals 16 residues. CDR1 and CDR2 (germline): KGHSH, LQKENI.

V usage is TRBV20-1 and J usage is TRBJ2-1; 11 bases are shared with TRBD2. The CDR3 covers 14 residues. Germline V CDR1 and CDR2: DFQATT, SNEGSKA (reference sequence). After removal of 5 bases from V and 10 bases from J, the junction contained 10 bases not matched to a gene. CDR3 nucleotides: TGCAGTGCTGCGGCTAGCGGGGGGCGGACGGAGCAGTTCTTC. Translated, it gives CSAAASGGRTEQFF.

The chain employs TRBV15 and TRBJ1-1, with D possibly matching TRBD1 (6 bases). The CDR3 contains 13 residues. Between the trimmed V and J ends, which lost 0 bases and 8 bases, there was a span of 10 bases. Germline V gene lookup returns CDR1 LNHNV and CDR2 YYDKDF (reference sequence). The CDR3 sequence is CATSREGGQEAFF. The CDR3 DNA follows: TGTGCCACCAGCAGAGAAGGGGGACAAGAAGCTTTCTTT.

This clonotype was seen a few times. Here the CDR3 reads CASSTRTGGSYEQYF. The DNA of the CDR3 is TGTGCCAGCAGTACAAGGACAGGGGGCTCCTACGAGCAGTACTTC. The rearrangement uses TRBV6-1 and TRBJ2-7; the match to TRBD1 covers 10 bases. Germline assignment: CDR1 MNHNS and CDR2 SASEGT. The V and J ends lost 5 bases and 0 bases, in that order; junction bases with no gene match: 4. This CDR3 has 15 residues.

The V gene is TRBV14, the J gene TRBJ2-7; a weak D match, TRBD2 (6 bases). Looked up from germline, CDR1 is SGHDN and CDR2 is FVKESK. V lost 4 bases and J lost 5, with 15 bases in between. This CDR3 has 14 residues. The CDR3 reads CASSLGLTLNEQYF. The CDR3 nucleotides read TGTGCCAGCAGCCTCGGACTAACATTGAACGAGCAGTACTTC. Variable domain in full (rest from reference TRBV14 and TRBJ2-7): EAGVTQFPSHSVIEKGQTVTLRCDPISGHDNLYWYRRVMGKEIKFLLHFVKESKQDESGMPNNRFLAERTGGTYSTLKVQPAELEDSGVYFCASSLGLTLNEQYFGPGTRLTVT.

This clonotype has at least ten counts. The chain couples TRBV7-9 to TRBJ2-7, with D tentatively TRBD1 (5 bases). V lost 7 bases and J 1 base, leaving 8 bases between the germline ends. Germline CDR1 reads SEHNR; CDR2 reads FQNEAQ (reference sequence). CDR3 length equals 12 residues. The CDR3 coding sequence is TGTGCCAGCACCCAGGGATCCTACGAGCAGTACTTC. This codes for CASTQGSYEQYF.

This chain connects TRBV14 to TRBJ2-3, with a weak D call TRBD2 (6 bases). CDR1 and CDR2 (germline): SGHDN, FVKESK. V was trimmed by 4 bases and J by 0 bases, leaving 17 bases between them. The CDR3 loop spans 17 amino acids. The CDR3 region is CASSRFSSVMSTDTQYF. CDR3 bases: TGTGCCAGCAGCCGGTTTTCTAGCGTCATGAGCACAGATACGCAGTATTTT.

This clonotype showed up just once. V usage is TRBV5-1 and J usage is TRBJ2-7, with TRBD1 matching 12 bases. Germline trimming cut 4 bases from V and 5 bases from J; bases unmatched to any gene: 7. This CDR3 region has 15 residues. The V gene's germline CDR1 is SGHRS and CDR2 YFSETQ. In DNA form, the CDR3 reads TGCGCCAGCAGCCCCCAGGGACAGGGGGCAAACGAGCAGTACTTC. As protein: CASSPQGQGANEQYF.

The table lists this clonotype with a few counts. The chain uses TRBV27 and TRBJ2-3; D unclear. Between the trimmed V and J ends, which lost 2 bases and 4 bases, there was a span of 13 bases. The CDR3 consists of 15 residues. Germline lookup yields CDR1 MNHEY and CDR2 SMNVEV (reference sequence). The CDR3 coding sequence is TGTGCCAGCAGTTTAAACCTAGTTATGCCAGATACGCAGTATTTT. Translating it yields CASSLNLVMPDTQYF.

The chain employs TRBV29-1 and TRBJ1-1; possibly TRBD1 for D (5 bases). V lost 7 bases and J lost 4, with 19 bases in between. This CDR3 contains 14 residues. Looked up from germline, CDR1 is SQVTM and CDR2 is ANQGSEA. Written as DNA, the CDR3 is TGCAGCGCCTCGTCGAGGGGACCGGGCACTGAAGCTTTCTTT. Translated: CSASSRGPGTEAFF. The full variable domain, with the rest looked up from reference TRBV29-1 and TRBJ1-1, is SAVISQKPSRDICQRGTSLTIQCQVDSQVTMMFWYRQQPGQSLTLIATANQGSEATYESGFVIDKFPISRPNLTFSTLTVSNMSPEDSSIYLCSASSRGPGTEAFFGQGTRLTVV.

This clonotype was observed a handful of times. J is TRBJ1-5 and V is TRBV27; D perhaps matches TRBD1 (6 bases). V lost 5 bases to trimming and J lost 2 bases, with 16 bases between them. The length of the CDR3 is 16 residues. In germline, CDR1 is MNHEY, CDR2 SMNVEV (reference sequence). The CDR3 region is CASSPRAGARNQPQHF. CDR3 in DNA: TGTGCCAGCAGTCCAAGGGCGGGGGCTCGCAATCAGCCCCAGCATTTT.

V usage is TRBV5-1 and J usage is TRBJ2-5; 9 bases are shared with TRBD2. The end of the DNA is better explained by TRBJ2-7, so the J call may be wrong. The length of the CDR3 is 14 residues. Germline CDR1 is SGHRS and CDR2 is YFSETQ. The CDR3 region has the DNA TGCGCCAGCAGCGTGGCGACTAGCGGCTACGAGCAGTACTTC. Translation gives CASSVATSGYEQYF.

This rearrangement joins TRBV2 to TRBJ1-5; D gene ambiguous. The V end lost 4 bases, the J end lost 1 base, and 11 bases lay between the germline ends. Germline assignment: CDR1 SNHLY and CDR2 FYNNEI. The CDR3 is made up of 15 amino acids. CDR3 protein: CASSVELGSNQPQHF. CDR3 DNA sequence: TGTGCCAGCAGTGTCGAACTGGGGAGCAATCAGCCCCAGCATTTT.

CDR3 in DNA: TGTGCCAGCAGTCCGGGACAGGGGTGGGATGAGCAGTTCTTC. Encoded protein: CASSPGQGWDEQFF. This rearrangement joins TRBV6-2 or TRBV6-3 to TRBJ2-1, with 10 bases that match TRBD1. CDR3 size: 14 residues. The germline V gene has CDR1 MNHEY and CDR2 SVGEGT. J lost 8 bases, V lost 5 bases, and 6 bases had no gene match.

V gene TRBV6-6 combines with J gene TRBJ2-3; 7 nucleotides agree with TRBD2. Germline-derived CDR1 and CDR2 are MNHNY and SVGAGI (reference sequence). CDR3 length: 14 amino acids. J gave up 3 bases and V 5 bases, and 5 bases lay outside the gene matches. The CDR3 DNA sequence: TGTGCCAGCAGTCATCGGACTAGGACAGATACGCAGTATTTT. This translates into CASSHRTRTDTQYF.

The rearrangement uses TRBV24-1 and TRBJ2-1, with 7 bases lining up with TRBD1. The CDR3 spans 16 residues. In germline, CDR1 is KGHDR, CDR2 SFDVKD. V was clipped by 3 bases and J by 7 bases; unmatched bases: 11. This CDR3 reads CATSDPGRGGTNEQFF. CDR3 nucleotides: TGTGCCACCAGTGATCCCGGACGAGGGGGCACAAATGAGCAGTTCTTC.

The genes are TRBV20-1 and TRBJ2-7, with D possibly matching TRBD1 (5 bases). The CDR3 totals 12 residues. Trimming took 3 bases from V and 3 from J, leaving 9 bases between them. Germline V lookup: CDR1 DFQATT, CDR2 SNEGSKA (reference sequence). The CDR3 protein is CSASTGIYEQYF. The CDR3 DNA follows: TGCAGTGCTAGTACAGGAATCTACGAGCAGTACTTC.